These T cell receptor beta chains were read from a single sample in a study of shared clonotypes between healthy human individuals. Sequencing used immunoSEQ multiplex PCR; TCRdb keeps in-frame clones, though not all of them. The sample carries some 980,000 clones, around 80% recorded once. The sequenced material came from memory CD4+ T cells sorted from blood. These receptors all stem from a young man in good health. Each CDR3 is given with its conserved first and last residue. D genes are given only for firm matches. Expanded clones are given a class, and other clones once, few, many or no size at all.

cdr3_aa: CASSVGQAQTDTQYF
cdr3_nt: TGTGCCAGCAGTGTGGGACAGGCCCAAACAGATACGCAGTATTTT
clone_size: .
d_call: TRBD1
v_call: TRBV6-1
j_call: TRBJ2-3

cdr3_aa: CASSQREYSEQFF
cdr3_nt: TGTGCCAGCAGTCAACGGGAGTACTCTGAGCAGTTCTTC
clone_size: .
d_call: .
v_call: TRBV5-8
j_call: TRBJ2-1

cdr3_aa: CASSLSSRGQETQYF
cdr3_nt: TGCGCCAGCAGCTTATCTAGCAGAGGTCAAGAGACCCAGTACTTC
clone_size: once
d_call: .
v_call: TRBV5-1
j_call: TRBJ2-5

cdr3_aa: CASRMTGLSEQYF
cdr3_nt: TGTGCCAGCAGGATGACAGGGCTTAGCGAGCAGTACTTC
clone_size: .
d_call: TRBD1
v_call: TRBV14
j_call: TRBJ2-7

cdr3_aa: CASSLQGGSGFF
cdr3_nt: TGTGCCAGCAGCTTACAAGGCGGGAGCGGGTTCTTC
clone_size: .
d_call: TRBD2
v_call: TRBV7-9
j_call: TRBJ2-1

cdr3_aa: CASRGDRTYQETQYF
cdr3_nt: TGTGCCAGCAGGGGGGACAGGACGTACCAAGAGACCCAGTACTTC
clone_size: once
d_call: TRBD1
v_call: TRBV6-5
j_call: TRBJ2-5

cdr3_aa: CASGQETQYF
cdr3_nt: TGTGCCAGCGGACAAGAGACCCAGTACTTC
clone_size: .
d_call: .
v_call: TRBV7-9
j_call: TRBJ2-5

cdr3_aa: CAWSVIFWRELDTGELFF
cdr3_nt: TGTGCCTGGAGTGTAATATTTTGGCGGGAGTTGGACACCGGGGAGCTGTTTTTT
clone_size: .
d_call: TRBD2
v_call: TRBV30
j_call: TRBJ2-2

cdr3_aa: CASSLSGGPNQPQHF
cdr3_nt: TGCGCCAGCAGCTTGTCTGGAGGGCCGAATCAGCCCCAGCATTTT
clone_size: .
d_call: .
v_call: TRBV5-1
j_call: TRBJ1-5

cdr3_aa: CASSISFLGGGKTQYF
cdr3_nt: TGTGCCAGTAGTATCTCTTTTCTTGGGGGCGGAAAGACCCAGTACTTC
clone_size: .
d_call: .
v_call: TRBV19
j_call: TRBJ2-5

cdr3_aa: CAWARDRYNEQFF
cdr3_nt: TGTGCCTGGGCCCGGGACAGGTACAATGAGCAGTTCTTC
clone_size: .
d_call: TRBD1
v_call: TRBV30
j_call: TRBJ2-1

cdr3_aa: CASSAGTPTEKLFF
cdr3_nt: TGTGCCAGCAGTGCCGGGACACCTACTGAAAAACTGTTTTTT
clone_size: once
d_call: .
v_call: TRBV6-1
j_call: TRBJ1-4

cdr3_aa: CASSIDSYEQYF
cdr3_nt: TGTGCCAGTAGCATAGACAGCTACGAGCAGTACTTC
clone_size: .
d_call: .
v_call: TRBV19
j_call: TRBJ2-7

cdr3_aa: CAISESGTGTGELFF
cdr3_nt: TGTGCCATCAGTGAGTCCGGGACAGGGACCGGGGAGCTGTTTTTT
clone_size: .
d_call: TRBD1
v_call: TRBV10-3
j_call: TRBJ2-2

cdr3_aa: CASNGFSLNSPLHF
cdr3_nt: TGTGCCAGTAACGGGTTCAGTCTTAATTCACCCCTCCACTTT
clone_size: .
d_call: .
v_call: TRBV19
j_call: TRBJ1-6

cdr3_aa: CSVNRGTEAFF
cdr3_nt: TGCAGCGTTAACCGGGGGACTGAAGCTTTCTTT
clone_size: few
d_call: .
v_call: TRBV29-1
j_call: TRBJ1-1

cdr3_aa: CASSSSGQGNSPLHF
cdr3_nt: TGTGCCAGCAGCTCTAGCGGACAAGGGAATTCACCCCTCCACTTT
clone_size: few
d_call: .
v_call: TRBV5-4
j_call: TRBJ1-6

cdr3_aa: CASSSPLRDGYTF
cdr3_nt: TGTGCCAGCAGCTCGCCATTGCGGGATGGCTACACCTTC
clone_size: .
d_call: .
v_call: TRBV5-6
j_call: TRBJ1-2

cdr3_aa: CASTPNRQGWDYGYTF
cdr3_nt: TGTGCCAGTACCCCAAATCGGCAGGGCTGGGACTATGGCTACACCTTC
clone_size: .
d_call: .
v_call: TRBV19
j_call: TRBJ1-2

cdr3_aa: CATSVGTSRNNEQFF
cdr3_nt: TGTGCCACCAGCGTCGGGACTAGCAGAAACAATGAGCAGTTCTTC
clone_size: .
d_call: TRBD2
v_call: TRBV15
j_call: TRBJ2-1

cdr3_aa: CASSLGGRGGNQPQHF
cdr3_nt: TGTGCCAGCAGCTTGGGTGGGAGGGGTGGCAATCAGCCCCAGCATTTT
clone_size: .
d_call: .
v_call: TRBV5-6
j_call: TRBJ1-5

cdr3_aa: CASSPDVDNEQFF
cdr3_nt: TGCGCCAGCAGCCCGGACGTGGACAATGAGCAGTTCTTC
clone_size: few
d_call: .
v_call: TRBV10-1
j_call: TRBJ2-1

cdr3_aa: CASSLSRFYEQYF
cdr3_nt: TGTGCCAGCAGCTTAAGCCGGTTTTACGAGCAGTACTTC
clone_size: .
d_call: .
v_call: TRBV7-8
j_call: TRBJ2-7

cdr3_aa: CASSLEGEHTQYF
cdr3_nt: TGCGCCAGCAGCCTGGAGGGGGAACATACGCAGTATTTT
clone_size: .
d_call: .
v_call: TRBV5-1
j_call: TRBJ2-3

cdr3_aa: CASSFGTSGNYEQYF
cdr3_nt: TGTGCCAGCAGCTTCGGGACTAGCGGTAACTACGAGCAGTACTTC
clone_size: .
d_call: TRBD2
v_call: TRBV7-9
j_call: TRBJ2-7

cdr3_aa: CASSLAGDYGYTF
cdr3_nt: TGCGCCAGCAGCTTGGCAGGGGACTATGGCTACACCTTC
clone_size: .
d_call: .
v_call: TRBV5-1
j_call: TRBJ1-2

cdr3_aa: CASSRDRDEQYF
cdr3_nt: TGCGCCAGCAGCAGGGACAGGGACGAGCAGTACTTC
clone_size: .
d_call: TRBD1
v_call: TRBV5-1
j_call: TRBJ2-7

cdr3_aa: CASSLDRGSGAFF
cdr3_nt: TGTGCCAGCAGCTTGGATAGGGGCAGTGGAGCTTTCTTT
clone_size: .
d_call: .
v_call: TRBV5-6
j_call: TRBJ1-1

cdr3_aa: CASSPVDGTVYGYTF
cdr3_nt: TGCGCCAGCAGCCCCGTCGACGGGACGGTCTATGGCTACACCTTC
clone_size: .
d_call: .
v_call: TRBV4-1
j_call: TRBJ1-2

cdr3_aa: CASSPNPRQRGGGADTQYF
cdr3_nt: TGTGCCAGCTCACCAAACCCCCGCCAGCGGGGGGGCGGCGCAGATACGCAGTATTTT
clone_size: .
d_call: TRBD2
v_call: TRBV18
j_call: TRBJ2-3

cdr3_aa: CACELARDKNIQYF
cdr3_nt: TGTGCCTGCGAGCTGGCAAGGGACAAAAACATTCAGTACTTC
clone_size: .
d_call: .
v_call: TRBV30
j_call: TRBJ2-4

cdr3_aa: CASSPTLNSPLHF
cdr3_nt: TGTGCCAGCAGCCCAACCCTGAATTCACCCCTCCACTTT
clone_size: .
d_call: .
v_call: TRBV7-9
j_call: TRBJ1-6

cdr3_aa: CASSPRLAGTQETQYF
cdr3_nt: TGCGCCAGCAGTCCCCGACTAGCGGGAACCCAAGAGACCCAGTACTTC
clone_size: .
d_call: TRBD2
v_call: TRBV5-1
j_call: TRBJ2-5

cdr3_aa: CASTPRTLLSGYTF
cdr3_nt: TGTGCCAGCACTCCTCGGACTCTTCTGTCTGGCTACACCTTC
clone_size: .
d_call: .
v_call: TRBV7-9
j_call: TRBJ1-2

cdr3_aa: CAGRGETQYF
cdr3_nt: TGCGCCGGACGAGGGGAGACCCAGTACTTC
clone_size: .
d_call: .
v_call: TRBV4-3
j_call: TRBJ2-5

cdr3_aa: CASSALLGGYRDEQFF
cdr3_nt: TGTGCCAGCAGCGCCCTGTTGGGGGGCTACAGAGATGAGCAGTTCTTC
clone_size: many
d_call: .
v_call: TRBV9
j_call: TRBJ2-1

cdr3_aa: CASSDPRGYTF
cdr3_nt: TGTGCCAGCAGTGACCCGAGGGGCTACACCTTC
clone_size: .
d_call: .
v_call: TRBV6-5
j_call: TRBJ1-2

cdr3_aa: CASSPSGFNQPQHF
cdr3_nt: TGTGCCAGCTCACCATCCGGATTCAATCAGCCCCAGCATTTT
clone_size: few
d_call: .
v_call: TRBV18
j_call: TRBJ1-5

cdr3_aa: CASSDKARGSGVNTEAFF
cdr3_nt: TGTGCCAGCAGCGACAAAGCCAGGGGTTCCGGTGTGAACACTGAAGCTTTCTTT
clone_size: once
d_call: .
v_call: TRBV9
j_call: TRBJ1-1

cdr3_aa: CASSWGQGRNIQYF
cdr3_nt: TGTGCCAGCAGCTGGGGACAGGGAAGAAACATTCAGTACTTC
clone_size: .
d_call: TRBD1
v_call: TRBV7-2
j_call: TRBJ2-4

cdr3_aa: CASSLGMWEKYF
cdr3_nt: TGTGCCAGCAGCTTAGGAATGTGGGAAAAGTACTTC
clone_size: .
d_call: .
v_call: TRBV7-9
j_call: TRBJ2-7

cdr3_aa: CASSILAGGETQYF
cdr3_nt: TGTGCCAGCAGTATACTAGCGGGAGGTGAGACCCAGTACTTC
clone_size: .
d_call: TRBD2
v_call: TRBV2
j_call: TRBJ2-5

cdr3_aa: CASSAEGQGGQPQHF
cdr3_nt: TGTGCCAGCAGTGCTGAGGGACAGGGGGGTCAGCCCCAGCATTTT
clone_size: once
d_call: TRBD1
v_call: TRBV6-4
j_call: TRBJ1-5

cdr3_aa: CASRAAGGNYEQYF
cdr3_nt: TGTGCCAGCCGCGCAGCGGGAGGGAATTACGAGCAGTACTTC
clone_size: few
d_call: TRBD2
v_call: TRBV7-2
j_call: TRBJ2-7

cdr3_aa: CASSLTYSNQPQHF
cdr3_nt: TGTGCCAGCAGCCTGACATATAGCAATCAGCCCCAGCATTTT
clone_size: few
d_call: .
v_call: TRBV7-9
j_call: TRBJ1-5

cdr3_aa: CAWSVRTRETQYF
cdr3_nt: TGTGCCTGGAGTGTACGAACGCGGGAGACCCAGTACTTC
clone_size: .
d_call: .
v_call: TRBV30
j_call: TRBJ2-5

cdr3_aa: CASSPPGAGSYEQYF
cdr3_nt: TGTGCCAGCAGCCCCCCGGGGGCAGGGTCCTACGAGCAGTACTTC
clone_size: .
d_call: .
v_call: TRBV11-2
j_call: TRBJ2-7

cdr3_aa: CASIPDRGFTGELFF
cdr3_nt: TGTGCCAGCATCCCGGACAGGGGTTTCACCGGGGAGCTGTTTTTT
clone_size: .
d_call: TRBD1
v_call: TRBV7-2
j_call: TRBJ2-2

cdr3_aa: CAISESGLMEAFF
cdr3_nt: TGTGCCATCAGTGAGTCAGGGCTGATGGAAGCTTTCTTT
clone_size: .
d_call: .
v_call: TRBV10-3
j_call: TRBJ1-1

cdr3_aa: CASSPTFDTSQQAFF
cdr3_nt: TGTGCCAGCTCACCGACTTTTGACACCAGTCAACAAGCTTTCTTT
clone_size: few
d_call: .
v_call: TRBV18
j_call: TRBJ1-1

cdr3_aa: CASQVGPPNYGYTF
cdr3_nt: TGTGCCAGCCAGGTGGGGCCACCGAACTATGGCTACACCTTC
clone_size: few
d_call: .
v_call: TRBV2
j_call: TRBJ1-2

cdr3_aa: CASSPYGSGRDNEQFF
cdr3_nt: TGTGCCAGCAGCCCTTACGGTAGCGGGAGGGACAATGAGCAGTTCTTC
clone_size: .
d_call: TRBD2
v_call: TRBV7-6
j_call: TRBJ2-1

cdr3_aa: CASSFGFGANTGELFF
cdr3_nt: TGCGCCAGCAGCTTCGGTTTTGGAGCGAACACCGGGGAGCTGTTTTTT
clone_size: once
d_call: .
v_call: TRBV5-1
j_call: TRBJ2-2

cdr3_aa: CASRRGGGNSPLHF
cdr3_nt: TGTGCCAGTAGAAGGGGAGGAGGTAATTCACCCCTCCACTTT
clone_size: .
d_call: .
v_call: TRBV6-5
j_call: TRBJ1-6

cdr3_aa: CASRSRGETQYF
cdr3_nt: TGTGCCAGCAGGAGCAGGGGAGAGACCCAGTACTTC
clone_size: .
d_call: .
v_call: TRBV7-9
j_call: TRBJ2-5

cdr3_aa: CATRGRGQYEQYF
cdr3_nt: TGTGCCACCAGGGGCAGGGGGCAATACGAGCAGTACTTC
clone_size: .
d_call: .
v_call: TRBV21-1
j_call: TRBJ2-7

cdr3_aa: CASSARTGGDEKLFF
cdr3_nt: TGTGCCAGCAGTGCCAGGACAGGGGGCGATGAAAAACTGTTTTTT
clone_size: few
d_call: TRBD1
v_call: TRBV6-1
j_call: TRBJ1-4

cdr3_aa: CASSLRTGAKNIQYF
cdr3_nt: TGTGCCAGCAGTTTAAGGACAGGGGCCAAAAACATTCAGTACTTC
clone_size: .
d_call: TRBD1
v_call: TRBV28
j_call: TRBJ2-4

cdr3_aa: CASSRREGRVEQYF
cdr3_nt: TGTGCCAGCAGCCGGCGAGAAGGGCGGGTCGAGCAGTACTTC
clone_size: once
d_call: .
v_call: TRBV6-5
j_call: TRBJ2-7

cdr3_aa: CASSQNSGSYEQYF
cdr3_nt: TGCGCCAGCAGCCAAAATAGCGGCTCCTACGAGCAGTACTTC
clone_size: .
d_call: .
v_call: TRBV5-1
j_call: TRBJ2-7